Listed below are T cell receptor beta chains from one sample, sequenced in a study of T-cell memory formation after mild COVID-19. TCRdb re-called the 5' RACE reads through MiXCR, storing one row per CDR3 protein. The profile shows about 270,000 distinct CDR3 sequences, 15% to 20% of them singletons. What was sequenced was PBMCs or a T cell subset sorted from them (not recorded which). Receptor source: a man aged 18 to 29 who had mild COVID-19 (a few samples of this study predate the infection). Cell type and time point are not known. The CDR3 runs from the conserved cysteine through the conserved F or W. A D gene is named only where the DNA matches it firmly.

V: TRBV7-9; J: TRBJ1-5; length: 15; D: TRBD1; CDR3: CASSPPGRGEKPQHF
V: TRBV24-1; J: TRBJ2-1; length: 13; D: TRBD2; CDR3: CATSGGGMNEQFF
V: TRBV20-1; J: TRBJ2-2; length: 13; D: NA; CDR3: CSAVRGNTGELFF
V: TRBV7-8; J: TRBJ2-6; length: 20; D: NA; CDR3: CASSHNRPGLIISGANVLTF
V: TRBV19; J: TRBJ1-2; length: 14; D: TRBD1; CDR3: CASHATGGNYGYTF
V: TRBV5-1; J: TRBJ1-1; length: 12; D: TRBD1; CDR3: CASRGDRAEAFF
V: TRBV4-2; J: TRBJ1-6; length: 16; D: NA; CDR3: CASSQDSKGGNSPLHF
V: TRBV29-1; J: TRBJ2-3; length: 13; D: NA; CDR3: CSVERAGSDTQYF
V: TRBV2; J: TRBJ2-7; length: 13; D: NA; CDR3: CASSGFPSYEQYF
V: TRBV9; J: TRBJ2-1; length: 15; D: TRBD2; CDR3: CASSVTSGGLNEQFF
V: TRBV9; J: TRBJ1-1; length: 16; D: TRBD1; CDR3: CASSVRGQGSNTEAFF
V: TRBV15; J: TRBJ1-2; length: 15; D: NA; CDR3: CATSSTSGQNYGYTF
V: TRBV7-6; J: TRBJ2-6; length: 19; D: TRBD1; CDR3: CASSLALGQGGSGANVLTF
V: TRBV7-8; J: TRBJ2-5; length: 15; D: NA; CDR3: CASSPDWRGQETQYF
V: TRBV5-5; J: TRBJ1-4; length: 16; D: NA; CDR3: CASSLEPLRYNEKLFF
V: TRBV28; J: TRBJ2-1; length: 14; D: NA; CDR3: CASSLRSSYNEQFF
V: TRBV4-1; J: TRBJ2-1; length: 19; D: TRBD2; CDR3: CASSPSTSGGPLVHTEQFF
V: TRBV29-1; J: TRBJ2-1; length: 14; D: TRBD2; CDR3: CSVEREVPYNEQFF
V: TRBV5-1; J: TRBJ2-2; length: 15; D: NA; CDR3: CASTKGGTNTGELFF
V: TRBV27; J: TRBJ1-5; length: 19; D: TRBD1; CDR3: CASRPFRAGGLGGNQPQHF
V: TRBV28; J: TRBJ1-2; length: 12; D: NA; CDR3: CASRGPYDGYTF
V: TRBV5-1; J: TRBJ1-1; length: 14; D: NA; CDR3: CASSLVRTDTEAFF
V: TRBV12-3/TRBV12-4; J: TRBJ2-2; length: 14; D: NA; CDR3: CASSLNSRTGELFF
V: TRBV30; J: TRBJ2-5; length: 15; D: TRBD2; CDR3: CAWSVGLAGEETQYF
V: TRBV13; J: TRBJ2-2; length: 14; D: NA; CDR3: CASSSDPFGRELFF
V: TRBV4-2; J: TRBJ1-6; length: 15; D: NA; CDR3: CASSLVSSYNSPLHF
V: TRBV7-2; J: TRBJ2-5; length: 14; D: NA; CDR3: CASSLGQTQETQYF
V: TRBV7-9; J: TRBJ2-5; length: 17; D: NA; CDR3: CASSPKALDNWGKTQYF
V: TRBV12-3/TRBV12-4; J: TRBJ2-6; length: 17; D: NA; CDR3: CASSPGVWGDGANVLTF
V: TRBV28; J: TRBJ2-2; length: 15; D: TRBD1; CDR3: CASRTGQLRVGELFF
V: TRBV20-1; J: TRBJ1-1; length: 14; D: NA; CDR3: CSSKAQIMNTEAFF
V: TRBV27; J: TRBJ1-1; length: 15; D: NA; CDR3: CASKPRSFSGTEAFF
V: TRBV20-1; J: TRBJ2-1; length: 11; D: NA; CDR3: CSARSYNEQFF
V: TRBV20-1; J: TRBJ1-1; length: 11; D: NA; CDR3: CSAKRAAEAFF
V: TRBV7-2; J: TRBJ1-1; length: 15; D: NA; CDR3: CASSLATGRNTEAFF
V: TRBV29-1; J: TRBJ1-4; length: 14; D: NA; CDR3: CSVRPPGAGEKLFF
V: TRBV4-1; J: TRBJ2-3; length: 17; D: TRBD2; CDR3: CASSQDETGGITDTQYF
V: TRBV7-2; J: TRBJ1-1; length: 13; D: NA; CDR3: CASSQDMNTEAFF
V: TRBV7-2; J: TRBJ2-2; length: 16; D: TRBD2; CDR3: CASSAWREGTTGELFF
V: TRBV6-5; J: TRBJ1-2; length: 15; D: TRBD1; CDR3: CASRNQGAGNYGYTF
V: TRBV7-9; J: TRBJ2-1; length: 14; D: NA; CDR3: CASSFQRLYNEQFF
V: TRBV28; J: TRBJ2-2; length: 16; D: TRBD1; CDR3: CASSPRDRTPIGELFF
V: TRBV29-1; J: TRBJ2-6; length: 12; D: NA; CDR3: CSVGPGANVLTF
V: TRBV4-2; J: TRBJ1-2; length: 16; D: TRBD1; CDR3: CASSQVTIGDSDGYTF
V: TRBV14; J: TRBJ2-6; length: 18; D: TRBD1; CDR3: CASSPWTGKSSGANVLTF
V: TRBV10-3; J: TRBJ2-5; length: 13; D: TRBD2; CDR3: CAIRWEGKETQYF
V: TRBV20-1; J: TRBJ2-1; length: 11; D: NA; CDR3: CSATSNNEQFF
V: TRBV11-2; J: TRBJ2-1; length: 15; D: NA; CDR3: CASSFNGRDMNEQFF
V: TRBV28; J: TRBJ2-2; length: 16; D: TRBD2; CDR3: CASISGGVSNTGELFF
V: TRBV20-1; J: TRBJ2-3; length: 13; D: NA; CDR3: CRARRRGTDTQYF
V: TRBV6-5; J: TRBJ1-1; length: 12; D: NA; CDR3: CASSRVNTEAFF
V: TRBV4-3; J: TRBJ1-1; length: 13; D: NA; CDR3: CASSQSPDNEAFF
V: TRBV5-1; J: TRBJ1-2; length: 15; D: NA; CDR3: CASSKIDKDFYGYTF
V: TRBV29-1; J: TRBJ2-5; length: 14; D: TRBD2; CDR3: CSVAVVAGGETQYF
V: TRBV12-3/TRBV12-4; J: TRBJ2-7; length: 15; D: NA; CDR3: CASRIGLQAVGEQYF
V: TRBV27; J: TRBJ2-2; length: 14; D: NA; CDR3: CASSLLFGTGELFF
V: TRBV20-1; J: TRBJ2-2; length: 14; D: NA; CDR3: CSAGGTMDTGELFF
V: TRBV23-1; J: TRBJ1-5; length: 17; D: TRBD1; CDR3: CASSQSRGSGSNQPQHF
V: TRBV29-1; J: TRBJ1-2; length: 11; D: NA; CDR3: CGELGYYGYTF
V: TRBV18; J: TRBJ1-1; length: 14; D: TRBD1; CDR3: CASSPQGMNTEAFF